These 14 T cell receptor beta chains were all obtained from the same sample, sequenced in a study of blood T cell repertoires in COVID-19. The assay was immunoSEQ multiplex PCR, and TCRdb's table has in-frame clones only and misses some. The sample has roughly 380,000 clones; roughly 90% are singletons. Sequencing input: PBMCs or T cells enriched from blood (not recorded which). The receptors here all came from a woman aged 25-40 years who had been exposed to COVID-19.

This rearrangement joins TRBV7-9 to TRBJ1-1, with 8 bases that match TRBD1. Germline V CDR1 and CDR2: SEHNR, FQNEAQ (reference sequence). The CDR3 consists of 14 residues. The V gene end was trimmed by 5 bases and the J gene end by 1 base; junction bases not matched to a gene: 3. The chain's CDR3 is CASSGQGANTEAFF. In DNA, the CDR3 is TGTGCCAGCAGCGGACAGGGAGCGAACACTGAAGCTTTCTTT.

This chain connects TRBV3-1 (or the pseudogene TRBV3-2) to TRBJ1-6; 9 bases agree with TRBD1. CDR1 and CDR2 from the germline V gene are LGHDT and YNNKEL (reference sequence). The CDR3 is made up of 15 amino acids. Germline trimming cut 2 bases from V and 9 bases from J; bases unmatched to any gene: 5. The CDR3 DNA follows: TGTGCCAGCAGCCAATCCGGGACAGGGACTTCACCCCTCCACTTT. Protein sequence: CASSQSGTGTSPLHF.

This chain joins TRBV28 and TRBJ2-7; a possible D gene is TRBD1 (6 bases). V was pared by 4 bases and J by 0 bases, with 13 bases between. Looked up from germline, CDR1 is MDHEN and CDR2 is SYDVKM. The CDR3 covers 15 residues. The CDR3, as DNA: TGTGCCAGCAGTTCCACAGGGTCTAGCTCCTACGAGCAGTACTTC. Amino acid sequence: CASSSTGSSSYEQYF.

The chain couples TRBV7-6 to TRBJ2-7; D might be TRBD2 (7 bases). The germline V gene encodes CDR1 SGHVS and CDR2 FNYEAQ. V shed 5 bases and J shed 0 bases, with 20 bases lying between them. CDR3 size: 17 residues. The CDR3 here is CASSPGAGAGNSYEQYF. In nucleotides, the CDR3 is TGTGCCAGCAGCCCAGGGGCGGGAGCGGGGAACTCCTACGAGCAGTACTTC.

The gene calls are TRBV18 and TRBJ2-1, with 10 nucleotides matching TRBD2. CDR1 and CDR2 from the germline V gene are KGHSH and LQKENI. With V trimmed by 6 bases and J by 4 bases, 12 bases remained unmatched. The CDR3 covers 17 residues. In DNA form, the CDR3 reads TGTGCCAGCTCCTTACAAACAAGCGGGAGGGTGTACAATGAGCAGTTCTTC. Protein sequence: CASSLQTSGRVYNEQFF.

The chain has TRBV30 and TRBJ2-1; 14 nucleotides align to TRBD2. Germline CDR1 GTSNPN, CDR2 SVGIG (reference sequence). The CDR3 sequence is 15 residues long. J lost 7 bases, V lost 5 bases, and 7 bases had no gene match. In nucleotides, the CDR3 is TGTGCCTGGGCGCCGGGACTAGCGGGAGTAAATGAGCAGTTCTTC. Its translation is CAWAPGLAGVNEQFF.

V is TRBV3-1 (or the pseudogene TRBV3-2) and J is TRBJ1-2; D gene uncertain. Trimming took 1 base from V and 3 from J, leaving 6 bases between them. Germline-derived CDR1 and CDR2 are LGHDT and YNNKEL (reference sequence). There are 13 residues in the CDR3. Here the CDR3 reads CASSQGSDYGYTF. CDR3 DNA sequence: TGTGCCAGCAGCCAAGGATCGGACTATGGCTACACCTTC.

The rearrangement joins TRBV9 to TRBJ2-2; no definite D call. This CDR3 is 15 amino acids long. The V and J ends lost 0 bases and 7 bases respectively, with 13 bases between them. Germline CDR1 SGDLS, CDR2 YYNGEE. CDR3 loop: CASSVDGSSNGELFF. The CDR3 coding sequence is TGTGCCAGCAGCGTAGACGGTAGCTCGAACGGGGAGCTGTTTTTT.

The chain's CDR3 is CASMDRVDPNEQFF. The DNA of the CDR3 is TGTGCCAGCATGGACAGGGTCGACCCCAATGAGCAGTTCTTC. This rearrangement joins TRBV7-9 to TRBJ2-1, with 8 bases identical to TRBD1. This CDR3 comprises 14 residues. The germline V gene has CDR1 SEHNR and CDR2 FQNEAQ (reference sequence). V shed 7 bases, J shed 6 bases, and the junction held 8 bases outside the gene matches.

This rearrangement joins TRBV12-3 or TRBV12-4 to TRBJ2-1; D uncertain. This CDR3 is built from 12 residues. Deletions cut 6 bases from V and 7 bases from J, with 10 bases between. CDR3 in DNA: TGTGCCAGCAGGACCGAGGCTAATGAGCAGTTCTTC. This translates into CASRTEANEQFF.

The CDR3 loop reads CASSLWAGGPGEQYF. The CDR3 nucleotides read TGTGCCAGCAGTTTATGGGCAGGGGGACCGGGCGAGCAGTACTTC. The genes are TRBV28 and TRBJ2-7, with 7 bases that match TRBD1. CDR1 MDHEN and CDR2 SYDVKM come from the germline V gene. The CDR3 has 15 amino acids. J was trimmed by 6 bases and V by 0 bases; bases with no gene match: 8. The full variable domain, completed using reference TRBV28 and TRBJ2-7, is DVKVTQSSRYLVKRTGEKVFLECVQDMDHENMFWYRQDPGLGLRLIYFSYDVKMKEKGDIPEGYSVSREKKERFSLILESASTNQTSMYLCASSLWAGGPGEQYFGPGTRLTVT.

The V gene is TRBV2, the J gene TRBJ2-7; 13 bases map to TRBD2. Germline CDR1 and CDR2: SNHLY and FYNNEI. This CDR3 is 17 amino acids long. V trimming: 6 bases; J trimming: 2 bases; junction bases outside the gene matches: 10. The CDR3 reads CASRRGLAGVSAYEQYF. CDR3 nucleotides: TGTGCCAGCAGACGAGGACTAGCGGGAGTTAGCGCCTACGAGCAGTACTTC.

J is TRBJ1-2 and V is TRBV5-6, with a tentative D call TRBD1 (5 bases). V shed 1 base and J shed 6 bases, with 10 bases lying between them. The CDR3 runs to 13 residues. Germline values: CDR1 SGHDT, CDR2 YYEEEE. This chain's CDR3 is CASSLSGIDGYTF. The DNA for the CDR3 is TGTGCCAGCAGCTTGTCAGGGATCGATGGCTACACCTTC.

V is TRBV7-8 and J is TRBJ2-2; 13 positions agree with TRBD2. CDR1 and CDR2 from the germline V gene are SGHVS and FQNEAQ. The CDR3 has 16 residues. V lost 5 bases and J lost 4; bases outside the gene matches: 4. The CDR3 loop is CASSPRTSGSTGELFF. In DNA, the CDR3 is TGTGCCAGCAGCCCGCGGACTAGCGGGAGCACCGGGGAGCTGTTTTTT. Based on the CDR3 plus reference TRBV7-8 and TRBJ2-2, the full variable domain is GAGVSQSPRYKVAKRGQDVALRCDPISGHVSLFWYQQALGQGPEFLTYFQNEAQLDKSGLPSDRFFAERPEGSVSTLKIQRTQQEDSAVYLCASSPRTSGSTGELFFGEGSRLTVL.